These 9 T cell receptor beta chains originate from one sample sequenced in a study of technical replicates of blood from a few donors. Assay used: immunoSEQ multiplex PCR; TCRdb lists only in-frame clones, some missing. This sample has under 95,000 clones, with roughly 96% found just once. The sequencing input was T cells isolated from PBMCs. These receptors originate from a human donor in good health.

This chain links TRBV28 with TRBJ2-4; TRBD2 matches 7 bases. The CDR3 spans 16 residues. V was pared by 2 bases and J by 4 bases, with 8 bases of the junction left unmatched. The germline gives CDR1 MDHEN, CDR2 SYDVKM. The CDR3 sequence is CASSLTPAGRKNIQYF. The CDR3 DNA reads as TGTGCCAGCAGTTTAACCCCAGCGGGGAGGAAAAACATTCAGTACTTC. The full variable domain, rest sourced from reference TRBV28 and TRBJ2-4, is DVKVTQSSRYLVKRTGEKVFLECVQDMDHENMFWYRQDPGLGLRLIYFSYDVKMKEKGDIPEGYSVSREKKERFSLILESASTNQTSMYLCASSLTPAGRKNIQYFGAGTRLSVL.

The rearrangement joins TRBV4-1 to TRBJ2-7; 12 bases map to TRBD2. Germline loops: CDR1 MGHRA, CDR2 YSYEKL. The CDR3 runs to 16 residues. With V trimmed by 3 bases and J by 3 bases, 6 bases remained unmatched. CDR3 in DNA: TGCGCCAGCAGCCATGAAACTAGCGGGGGGATCTACGAGCAGTACTTC. Translating gives CASSHETSGGIYEQYF.

This clone has more than one count but fewer than ten. This chain links TRBV4-1 with TRBJ1-1; a possible D gene is TRBD1 (6 bases). V was cut by 0 bases and J by 4 bases, with 9 bases left in between. The CDR3 has 14 residues. CDR1 is MGHRA, CDR2 YSYEKL, per germline. This CDR3 is CASSQEQGITEAFF. The CDR3 DNA follows: TGCGCCAGCAGCCAAGAGCAGGGGATCACTGAAGCTTTCTTT.

The J gene is TRBJ1-2, the V gene TRBV4-1; 9 bases are a match to TRBD1. The V segment lost 2 bases and the J segment 7 bases; nucleotides outside the gene matches: 11. There are 16 residues in the CDR3. Germline CDR1 and CDR2: MGHRA and YSYEKL. The CDR3 region is CASSQSNIQGAGGYTF. The CDR3, as DNA: TGCGCCAGCAGCCAAAGCAATATACAGGGGGCCGGTGGCTACACCTTC.

The chain carries TRBV28 and TRBJ1-5; D gene unclear. Trimming removed 10 bases from V and 6 bases from J, with 19 bases in between. The CDR3 has 14 amino acids. Per germline, CDR1 MDHEN and CDR2 SYDVKM. The CDR3, as DNA: TGTGCCACCCTCGAGGGTTCCGATTCTCAGCCCCAGCATTTT. It is translated as CATLEGSDSQPQHF. The full variable domain, its missing parts supplied by reference TRBV28 and TRBJ1-5, is DVKVTQSSRYLVKRTGEKVFLECVQDMDHENMFWYRQDPGLGLRLIYFSYDVKMKEKGDIPEGYSVSREKKERFSLILESASTNQTSMYLCATLEGSDSQPQHFGDGTRLSIL.

The V call is TRBV29-1, the J call TRBJ1-2, with TRBD1 as a possible D gene (6 bases). Germline loops: CDR1 SQVTM, CDR2 ANQGSEA. The CDR3 spans 14 residues. The germline V and J ends were trimmed by 5 bases and 6 bases, with 19 bases remaining between them. In DNA form, the CDR3 reads TGCAGCGTTCGTGACAGGACCCGGGACGATGGCTACACCTTC. The encoded protein is CSVRDRTRDDGYTF. Complete variable domain (other parts from reference TRBV29-1 and TRBJ1-2): SAVISQKPSRDICQRGTSLTIQCQVDSQVTMMFWYRQQPGQSLTLIATANQGSEATYESGFVIDKFPISRPNLTFSTLTVSNMSPEDSSIYLCSVRDRTRDDGYTFGSGTRLTVV.

This sequence joins TRBV28 and TRBJ1-4; 10 positions match TRBD1. V lost 5 bases to trimming and J lost 5 bases; unmatched junction nucleotides: 8. Germline assignment: CDR1 MDHEN and CDR2 SYDVKM. The CDR3 covers 16 residues. CDR3 residues: CASSPLDRGLNEKLFF. The CDR3 coding sequence is TGTGCCAGCAGTCCCTTAGACAGGGGGCTGAATGAAAAACTGTTTTTT.

This CDR3 is CASSLFTGFGINEQFF. As DNA, the CDR3 is TGTGCCAGCAGTTTATTTACCGGCTTCGGGATAAATGAGCAGTTCTTC. The chain combines TRBV27 with TRBJ2-1; tentatively, D is TRBD2 (5 bases). From germline, CDR1 is MNHEY and CDR2 SMNVEV (reference sequence). The CDR3 runs 16 residues. Trimming pared 1 base from V and 7 bases from J, leaving 17 bases between.

The V call is TRBV4-2, the J call TRBJ2-1, with 12 positions matching TRBD2. V was pared by 2 bases and J by 7 bases, with 6 bases of the junction left unmatched. This CDR3 region has 16 residues. Germline CDR1 is LGHNA and CDR2 is YNFKEQ. CDR3: CASSQSQLAGGNEQFF. The CDR3 DNA follows: TGTGCCAGCAGCCAATCCCAACTAGCGGGAGGTAATGAGCAGTTCTTC.